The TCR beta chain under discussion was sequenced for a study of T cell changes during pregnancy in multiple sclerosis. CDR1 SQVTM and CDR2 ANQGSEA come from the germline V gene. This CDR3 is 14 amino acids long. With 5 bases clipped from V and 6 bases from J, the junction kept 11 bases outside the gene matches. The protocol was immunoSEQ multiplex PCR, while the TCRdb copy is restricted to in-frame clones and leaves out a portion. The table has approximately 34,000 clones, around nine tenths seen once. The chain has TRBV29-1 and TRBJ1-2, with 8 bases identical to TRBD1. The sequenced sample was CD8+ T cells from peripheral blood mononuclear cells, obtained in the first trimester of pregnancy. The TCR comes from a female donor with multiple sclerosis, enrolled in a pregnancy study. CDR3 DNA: TGCAGCGTTAGAACCAAGGACAGGGTGGATGGCTACACCTTC. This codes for CSVRTKDRVDGYTF. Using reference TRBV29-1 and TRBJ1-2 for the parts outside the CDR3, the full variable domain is SAVISQKPSRDICQRGTSLTIQCQVDSQVTMMFWYRQQPGQSLTLIATANQGSEATYESGFVIDKFPISRPNLTFSTLTVSNMSPEDSSIYLCSVRTKDRVDGYTFGSGTRLTVV.